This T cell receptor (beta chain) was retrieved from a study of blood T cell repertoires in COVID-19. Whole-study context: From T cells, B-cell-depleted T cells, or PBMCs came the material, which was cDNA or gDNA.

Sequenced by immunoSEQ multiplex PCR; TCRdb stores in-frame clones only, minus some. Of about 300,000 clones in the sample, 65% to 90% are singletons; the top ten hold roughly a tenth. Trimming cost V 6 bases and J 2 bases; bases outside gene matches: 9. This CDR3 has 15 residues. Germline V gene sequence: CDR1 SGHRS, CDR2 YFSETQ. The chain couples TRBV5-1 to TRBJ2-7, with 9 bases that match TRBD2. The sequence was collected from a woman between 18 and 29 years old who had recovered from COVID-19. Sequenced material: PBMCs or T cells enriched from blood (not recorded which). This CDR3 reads CASTKAGGGPYEQYF. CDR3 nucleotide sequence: TGCGCCAGCACAAAAGCGGGAGGCGGACCCTACGAGCAGTACTTC.